This T cell receptor beta chain was captured in a study of siplizumab effects on memory and regulatory T cells. Study findings and constraints: The alloresponse seemed to draw substantially on naive T cells, which appeared more diverse than memory cells. With siplizumab, cumulative frequency of CD4+ memory-derived alloreactive sequences dropped significantly. About 75-97% of proliferating CD4+ or CD8+ clones had no assignable naive or memory phenotype. For mappable alloreactive CD4+ clones, the mean Treg-derived fraction was roughly 70% with siplizumab and roughly 25% in controls.

The assay was immunoSEQ multiplex PCR, and TCRdb's table has in-frame clones only and misses some. This sample yields tens of thousands of clones, of which around nine tenths are seen a single time; about 1.5% belongs to the top ten. Turning to this clone: Its antigen is not known.

The TCR comes from a human donor in good health. Sequencing was done on a sample of Tregs sorted from blood.

The CDR3 protein is CAWSVHRGSEAFF. The CDR3, as DNA: TGTGCCTGGAGTGTCCACAGGGGCTCTGAAGCTTTCTTT. The chain links TRBV30 to TRBJ1-1; 7 positions agree with TRBD1. The trim removed 0 bases at V and 6 bases at J, leaving 4 bases unmatched. CDR1 GTSNPN and CDR2 SVGIG come from the germline V gene (reference sequence). The CDR3 loop spans 13 amino acids.